The rows below give T cell receptor beta chains drawn from one sample of a study of cytomegalovirus exposure and HLA in healthy donors. This table comes from immunoSEQ multiplex PCR, and its TCRdb copy is limited to in-frame clones, with some not included. The repertoire includes some 95,000 clones, 69% of them detected once, and approximately 1.1% sits in the top ten. Sequencing was done on a sample of PBMCs. Receptor source: a female donor in good health and CMV-seronegative. Both conserved end residues are part of each CDR3. Each record gives: clone size, V gene, D gene, J gene, CDR3 DNA, CDR3 protein. The D gene is left open where the match is weak. Expanded clones are given a class, and other clones once, few, many or no size at all.

NA	TRBV4-1	TRBD1	TRBJ1-3	TGCGCCAGCAGCCAAGATCCGACAGGGGAGGGCTACACCTCTGGAAACACCATATATTTT	CASSQDPTGEGYTSGNTIYF
once	TRBV4-1	TRBD1	TRBJ1-1	TGCGCCAGCAGCCACCCTCCCGGGACAGAACAGAACACTGAAGCTTTCTTT	CASSHPPGTEQNTEAFF
few	TRBV6-1	NA	TRBJ2-3	TGTGCCAGCTTGAGTCGGGAGACTTATACGCAGTATTTT	CASLSRETYTQYF
few	TRBV7-2	NA	TRBJ1-2	TGTGCCAGCAGGGCCATCCGGGGGAGGTATGGCTACACCTTC	CASRAIRGRYGYTF
NA	TRBV9	NA	TRBJ2-2	TGTGCCAGCAGCCCATCAGGTGGAGGGAACACCGGGGAGCTGTTTTTT	CASSPSGGGNTGELFF
few	TRBV5-1	TRBD1	TRBJ1-4	TGCGCCAGCAGCGTTGGACAGGGGGTCGAAAAACTGTTTTTT	CASSVGQGVEKLFF
NA	TRBV30	NA	TRBJ1-3	TGTGCCTGGAGTTTGGACAGCTCTGGAAACACCATATATTTT	CAWSLDSSGNTIYF
NA	TRBV29-1	TRBD1	TRBJ2-2	TGCAGCGCCAGGGGGTGGACCGGGGAGCTGTTTTTT	CSARGWTGELFF
NA	TRBV6-5	NA	TRBJ1-3	TGTGCCAGCAGTCCGGACACAGGAAACACCATATATTTT	CASSPDTGNTIYF
NA	TRBV30	NA	TRBJ1-2	TGTGCCTGGAGGATACCCGGGGGTTCTGGCTACACCTTC	CAWRIPGGSGYTF
NA	TRBV28	TRBD2	TRBJ2-3	TGTGCCAGCAGTTCCGGGACTAGCGGGAGCACAGATACGCAGTATTTT	CASSSGTSGSTDTQYF
NA	TRBV7-2	TRBD2	TRBJ2-5	TGTGCCAGCAGCGCGACTAGCGGGAGAGGGGAGACCCAGTACTTC	CASSATSGRGETQYF
NA	TRBV19	NA	TRBJ1-5	TGTGCCAGTAGCGCGACAGGACTAGGACAGCCCCAGCATTTT	CASSATGLGQPQHF
NA	TRBV7-9	NA	TRBJ2-6	TGTGCCAGCAGCACAGGGACTGGGGCCAACGTCCTGACTTTC	CASSTGTGANVLTF
NA	TRBV5-6	NA	TRBJ1-5	TGTGCCAGCAGCTTCACAGGAATGGAGAATCAGCCCCAGCATTTT	CASSFTGMENQPQHF
NA	TRBV6-5	TRBD2	TRBJ2-5	TGTGCCAGCAGTTACGGCGGGAGGGAACTCCAAGAGACCCAGTACTTC	CASSYGGRELQETQYF
NA	TRBV10-1	NA	TRBJ2-1	TGCGCCAGCAGTGAGGGGGACACTGAGCAGTTCTTC	CASSEGDTEQFF
few	TRBV28	TRBD2	TRBJ2-1	TGTGCCAGCAGAGAAGCGGGGGCCTCCTACAATGAGCAGTTCTTC	CASREAGASYNEQFF
NA	TRBV21-1	NA	TRBJ2-7	TGTGCCAGCAGCTTTGAACCCGACAGGGCCACCTACGAGCAGTACTTC	CASSFEPDRATYEQYF
NA	TRBV5-1	TRBD1	TRBJ2-6	TGCGCCAGCAGCATGGGACAGGGGAGCTCTGGGGCCAACGTCCTGACTTTC	CASSMGQGSSGANVLTF
few	TRBV7-6	NA	TRBJ1-3	TGTGCCAGCAGCTTAGGGTCGCTATCTGGAAACACCATATATTTT	CASSLGSLSGNTIYF
NA	TRBV6-4	TRBD1	TRBJ1-2	TGTGCCAGCAGTGACGGGACAGGGGAAGTGTATGGCTACACCTTC	CASSDGTGEVYGYTF
NA	TRBV30	TRBD1	TRBJ1-1	TGTGCCTGGGCCGGACAGGGAAACACTGAAGCTTTCTTT	CAWAGQGNTEAFF
few	TRBV15	TRBD2	TRBJ2-2	TGTGCCACCAGCAGAGATGGGCTAGCGGGAAGGACCGGGGAGCTGTTTTTT	CATSRDGLAGRTGELFF
NA	TRBV30	NA	TRBJ1-3	TGTGCCTGTACAGGAGTATCTGGAAACACCATATATTTT	CACTGVSGNTIYF
NA	TRBV4-3	TRBD1	TRBJ2-5	TGCGCCAGCAGCCCGACAGGGGGCTTGGAGACCCAGTACTTC	CASSPTGGLETQYF
NA	TRBV18	NA	TRBJ2-7	TGTGCCAGCTCTACGTTGAGCTACGAGCAGTACTTC	CASSTLSYEQYF
NA	TRBV15	NA	TRBJ2-5	TGTGCCACCAGCACGGACTACCGGGTGGAGACCCAGTACTTC	CATSTDYRVETQYF
NA	TRBV18	NA	TRBJ1-1	TGTGCCAGCTCACCACGTATTGACACTGAAGCTTTCTTT	CASSPRIDTEAFF
NA	TRBV6-6	NA	TRBJ2-3	TGTGCCAGCAGCAGCGTCGCGGGTACGGCGGATACGCAGTATTTT	CASSSVAGTADTQYF
NA	TRBV9	NA	TRBJ2-1	TGTGCCAGCAGCCCAGAGGGGGCGGGAGGTGGTAATGAGCAGTTCTTC	CASSPEGAGGGNEQFF
NA	TRBV19	NA	TRBJ2-3	TGTGCCAGTAGTATTGGCCAGTGGACTAGCACAGATACGCAGTATTTT	CASSIGQWTSTDTQYF
NA	TRBV7-8	NA	TRBJ1-2	TGTGCCAGCAGCTTAGCTTGGCAGGGCTATGGCTACACCTTC	CASSLAWQGYGYTF
NA	TRBV6-1	TRBD2	TRBJ2-3	TGTGCCAGCAGTGAATACACGGGAGGGATCTCAGATACGCAGTATTTT	CASSEYTGGISDTQYF
NA	TRBV5-4	TRBD1	TRBJ2-7	TGTGCCAGCAGCTATATGTCGACAGGGGGTTACGAGCAGTACTTC	CASSYMSTGGYEQYF
NA	TRBV6-1	TRBD1	TRBJ2-7	TGTGCCAGTAGACAGGGGCTCTACGAGCAGTACTTC	CASRQGLYEQYF
NA	TRBV4-2	TRBD1	TRBJ1-2	TGTGCCAGCAGCGTCCGGGGGGGACAGGGGGCGGATGGCTACACCTTC	CASSVRGGQGADGYTF
NA	TRBV19	TRBD2	TRBJ2-1	TGTGCCAGTAGTATAGGTCGTCAGCGGGGGAGGGCCTGGAATGAGCAGTTCTTC	CASSIGRQRGRAWNEQFF
NA	TRBV5-1	NA	TRBJ2-3	TGCGCCAGCAGCTTCTTACACCACACAGATACGCAGTATTTT	CASSFLHHTDTQYF
few	TRBV2	NA	TRBJ1-4	TGTGCCAGCAAGGGAGCTAATGAAAAACTGTTTTTT	CASKGANEKLFF
NA	TRBV18	NA	TRBJ2-7	TGTGCCAGCTCTACCCAACGGGGATCCTACGAGCAGTACTTC	CASSTQRGSYEQYF
NA	TRBV5-1	NA	TRBJ2-3	TGCGCCAGCAGCCGTACGGCGTCCGGGATAACAGATACGCAGTATTTT	CASSRTASGITDTQYF
NA	TRBV11-3	TRBD1	TRBJ2-2	TGTGCCAGCAGCCCCCCGACAGGGCCCGGGGAGCTGTTTTTT	CASSPPTGPGELFF
NA	TRBV11-3	TRBD1	TRBJ1-2	TGTGCCAGCAGCCCTAGGCGGGACAGGGGTATCGACTATGGCTACACCTTC	CASSPRRDRGIDYGYTF
NA	TRBV12-5	NA	TRBJ1-1	TGTGCTAGTGGTTTGGCAGGGATCTCTGAAGCTTTCTTT	CASGLAGISEAFF
NA	TRBV28	NA	TRBJ1-4	TGTGCCAGCAGTAGAGGGCGAGATGAAAAACTGTTTTTT	CASSRGRDEKLFF
NA	TRBV18	NA	TRBJ2-5	TGTGCCAGCTCAGCGGGACTGGGCGAAGAGACCCAGTACTTC	CASSAGLGEETQYF